Below are 25 T cell receptor beta chains sequenced from a single sample in a study of T cells after yellow fever vaccination (dated by TCRdb to about 2019). The treatment or condition label, as the study defines it: live attenuated yellow fever vaccine strain. To prepare the library, 5' RACE was applied. The sequencing machine was an Illumina HiSeq 2500. The public reads were quality trimmed at Q25 with fastp and then assembled into clones with MiXCR by TCRdb, keeping productive beta chains. When rows share a CDR3 protein, they turn into one entry using the most common DNA and genes. The table for this sample lists hundreds of thousands of distinct CDR3 sequences; around 12% of them were counted only once. The ten largest clones represent approximately 15% of the sample. The specimen comprised PBMCs, sampled on the day of the yellow fever booster vaccination. The receptors derive from a man aged 30 to 45 who received the YFV17D yellow fever vaccine.

The table lists this clonotype with many counts. V gene TRBV5-1 combines with J gene TRBJ2-1; possibly TRBD2 for D (6 bases). Trimming cost V 3 bases and J 0 bases, with 16 bases left between them. The germline V gene has CDR1 SGHRS and CDR2 YFSETQ. CDR3 size: 17 residues. The CDR3 DNA reads as TGCGCCAGCAGCTCAACGGGACTGGTCAGCTCCTACAATGAGCAGTTCTTC. Its protein product is CASSSTGLVSSYNEQFF.

This chain links TRBV7-6 with TRBJ2-7; TRBD1 matches 10 bases. CDR3 length: 14 residues. Germline CDR1 and CDR2: SGHVS and FNYEAQ. V trimming: 5 bases; J trimming: 5 bases; junction bases outside the gene matches: 6. The CDR3 sequence: CASSPGTGENEQYF. The CDR3 DNA is TGTGCCAGCAGCCCCGGGACAGGGGAGAACGAGCAGTACTTC.

The chain links TRBV7-2 to TRBJ2-3; D is unclear. Germline-derived CDR1 and CDR2 are SGHTA and FQGNSA. The CDR3 runs 12 residues. Deletions cut 8 bases from V and 4 bases from J, with 10 bases between. The CDR3 coding sequence is TGTGCCAGCTCCCGGATTGCAGATACGCAGTATTTT. This gives the protein CASSRIADTQYF.

This clonotype was detected a few times. This chain uses TRBV20-1 with TRBJ2-7; the match to TRBD1 covers 8 bases. The germline gives CDR1 DFQATT, CDR2 SNEGSKA (reference sequence). J gave up 3 bases and V 5 bases, and 21 bases lay outside the gene matches. This CDR3 region has 18 residues. CDR3 residues: CSAEARPPGQEFHYEQYF. The CDR3 DNA is TGCAGTGCTGAAGCAAGACCCCCGGGACAGGAGTTTCACTACGAGCAGTACTTC.

J is TRBJ2-7 and V is TRBV19, with TRBD1 matching 10 bases. The CDR3 is made up of 15 amino acids. Germline V lookup: CDR1 LNHDA, CDR2 SQIVND (reference sequence). V trimming: 3 bases; J trimming: 1 base; junction bases outside the gene matches: 3. CDR3 nucleotide sequence: TGTGCCAGTAGTATCGGGACAGGGGCATCCTACGAGCAGTACTTC. This sequence encodes CASSIGTGASYEQYF.

This clonotype turned up a few times. CDR3 region: CASSLGSGVAKNIQYF. In nucleotides, the CDR3 is TGTGCCAGCAGCTTAGGCTCGGGGGTCGCCAAAAACATTCAGTACTTC. The chain is built from TRBV5-4 and TRBJ2-4, with D tentatively TRBD2 (6 bases). Trimming took off 2 bases at V and 1 base at J, with 13 bases between the two ends. Germline V gives CDR1 SGHNT, CDR2 YYREEE (reference sequence). The CDR3 extends over 16 amino acids.

At least ten counts were recorded for this clonotype. This chain links TRBV5-1 with TRBJ2-1; 15 bases align to TRBD2. The V and J ends lost 1 base and 8 bases, in that order; junction bases with no gene match: 16. Germline CDR1 is SGHRS and CDR2 is YFSETQ. The CDR3 length is 20 residues. The CDR3 nucleotides are TGCGCCAGCAGCTTGTTGGGTAGGGGACTAGCGGGAGGCACGGGCGATGAGCAGTTCTTC. It is translated as CASSLLGRGLAGGTGDEQFF.

The chain carries TRBV20-1 and TRBJ1-5; no definite D call. The CDR3 loop spans 14 amino acids. Trimming removed 0 bases from V and 4 bases from J, with 10 bases in between. Germline CDR1 and CDR2: DFQATT and SNEGSKA (reference sequence). CDR3 in amino acids: CSAREGGWNQPQHF. The CDR3 DNA follows: TGCAGTGCTAGAGAAGGAGGATGGAATCAGCCCCAGCATTTT.

This clonotype was detected only a few times. This chain joins TRBV24-1 and TRBJ2-6; 7 nucleotides agree with TRBD1. With V trimmed by 8 bases and J by 2 bases, 8 bases remained unmatched. The CDR3 is 16 amino acids. The germline V gene has CDR1 KGHDR and CDR2 SFDVKD. CDR3 protein: CATNRDRSAGANVLTF. DNA of the CDR3: TGTGCCACCAACCGGGACAGATCTGCTGGGGCCAACGTCCTGACTTTC.

The rearrangement links TRBV7-9 to TRBJ2-2; TRBD2 might be the D (5 bases). Germline CDR1 is SEHNR and CDR2 is FQNEAQ (reference sequence). V lost 3 bases to trimming and J lost 5 bases, with 13 bases between them. CDR3 size: 15 residues. CDR3 protein: CASSLPGLGTGELFF. CDR3 DNA sequence: TGTGCCAGCAGCTTGCCCGGACTGGGTACCGGGGAGCTGTTTTTT.

V and J are TRBV18 and TRBJ1-1; D gene unclear. V lost 3 bases and J lost 1, with 9 bases in between. There are 14 residues in the CDR3. CDR1 and CDR2 (germline): KGHSH, LQKENI. As DNA, the CDR3 is TGTGCCAGCTCACCGGCCGTGGAGAACACTGAAGCTTTCTTT. Translated, it gives CASSPAVENTEAFF.

This clonotype occurred a few times. The chain recombines TRBV3-1 with TRBJ2-5; the D gene is possibly TRBD2 (5 bases). CDR1 is LGHDT, CDR2 YNNKEL, per germline (reference sequence). The CDR3 loop spans 16 amino acids. Deletions cut 1 base from V and 3 bases from J, with 15 bases between. The CDR3 region is CASSQAEGRKKETQYF. As DNA, the CDR3 is TGTGCCAGCAGCCAAGCCGAGGGCCGGAAAAAAGAGACCCAGTACTTC.

This rearrangement joins TRBV27 to TRBJ1-4, with D possibly being TRBD1 (6 bases). Germline V gene lookup returns CDR1 MNHEY and CDR2 SMNVEV (reference sequence). There are 14 residues in the CDR3. The V gene lost 3 bases and the J gene lost 5 bases, with 10 bases spanning the gap. The CDR3 region has the DNA TGTGCCAGCAGTTTTGCGGGACAAAATGAAAAACTGTTTTTT. This sequence encodes CASSFAGQNEKLFF.

This clonotype was counted a few times. The chain employs TRBV30 and TRBJ2-5; 14 bases match TRBD2. Germline V gives CDR1 GTSNPN, CDR2 SVGIG (reference sequence). V lost 1 base, J lost 5 bases, and 3 bases stayed unmatched. The CDR3 contains 15 residues. The CDR3 here is CAWSGTSGRYETQYF. The CDR3 region has the DNA TGTGCCTGGAGTGGGACTAGCGGGAGGTATGAGACCCAGTACTTC.

This clonotype was counted only a few times. The chain couples TRBV20-1 to TRBJ2-2; possibly TRBD2 for D (5 bases). This CDR3 has 15 residues. Germline CDR1 reads DFQATT; CDR2 reads SNEGSKA (reference sequence). Trimming pared 1 base from V and 1 base from J, leaving 10 bases between. CDR3 sequence: CSARALTKNTGELFF. In nucleotides, the CDR3 is TGCAGTGCTAGAGCTCTGACTAAGAACACCGGGGAGCTGTTTTTT.

There are a few counts of this clonotype. This rearrangement joins TRBV9 to TRBJ1-2; D unresolved. Germline values: CDR1 SGDLS, CDR2 YYNGEE. This CDR3 is built from 14 residues. V was trimmed by 0 bases and J by 4 bases, leaving 10 bases between them. This CDR3 reads CASSVAGWGYGYTF. The CDR3 DNA reads as TGTGCCAGCAGCGTAGCGGGTTGGGGCTATGGCTACACCTTC.

The rearrangement uses TRBV27 and TRBJ2-5; a weak D match, TRBD2 (6 bases). CDR3 length: 16 amino acids. V lost 3 bases, J lost 5 bases, and 19 bases lay in between. Germline V CDR1 and CDR2: MNHEY, SMNVEV (reference sequence). CDR3 sequence (DNA): TGTGCCAGCAGTTTGCGCGGGACTTTTCGGAGTGAGACCCAGTACTTC. Translated, it gives CASSLRGTFRSETQYF.

This sequence joins TRBV11-2 and TRBJ2-2; D uncertain. Germline V lookup: CDR1 SGHAT, CDR2 FQNNGV. The CDR3 runs 13 residues. V dropped 5 bases and J dropped 3 bases, with 7 bases sitting between them. The CDR3: CASSPTDTGELFF. As DNA, the CDR3 is TGTGCCAGCAGCCCCACCGACACCGGGGAGCTGTTTTTT.

The chain combines TRBV12-3 or TRBV12-4 with TRBJ2-5; possibly TRBD2 for D (6 bases). This CDR3 comprises 13 residues. With 3 bases removed from V and 5 bases from J, the gap between germline ends came to 10 bases. The CDR3 is CASSFGDSETQYF. The CDR3 bases are TGTGCCAGCAGTTTTGGGGACTCTGAGACCCAGTACTTC.

This clonotype was observed at least ten times. V is TRBV19 and J is TRBJ2-6, with D perhaps TRBD1 or TRBD2 (7 bases each). V shed 8 bases and J shed 0 bases, with 17 bases lying between them. The CDR3 has 17 amino acids. Germline CDR1 LNHDA, CDR2 SQIVND (reference sequence). This CDR3 reads CASRHRGGVSGANVLTF. In nucleotides, the CDR3 is TGTGCCAGTCGCCACAGGGGAGGGGTCTCTGGGGCCAACGTCCTGACTTTC. The whole variable domain, filled in from reference TRBV19 and TRBJ2-6, reads DGGITQSPKYLFRKEGQNVTLSCEQNLNHDAMYWYRQDPGQGLRLIYYSQIVNDFQKGDIAEGYSVSREKKESFPLTVTSAQKNPTAFYLCASRHRGGVSGANVLTFGAGSRLTVL.

A few counts support this clonotype. The chain links TRBV7-2 to TRBJ1-5; possibly TRBD1 for D (5 bases). Germline-derived CDR1 and CDR2 are SGHTA and FQGNSA. The CDR3 contains 12 residues. V lost 7 bases and J 5 bases, leaving 9 bases between the germline ends. CDR3 sequence (DNA): TGTGCCAGCAACAAAGGGGATCAGCCCCAGCATTTT. Protein: CASNKGDQPQHF.

This chain joins TRBV3-1 and TRBJ2-7; D might be TRBD2 (5 bases). Germline lookup yields CDR1 LGHDT and CDR2 YNNKEL (reference sequence). This CDR3 spans 13 amino acids. V was shortened by 2 bases and J by 12 bases, with 17 bases between the two germline ends. The DNA for the CDR3 is TGTGCCAGCAGCCAACCCGCACTAGGACGGTTGTACTTC. It encodes CASSQPALGRLYF.

This clonotype came up many times. The chain carries TRBV7-6 and TRBJ2-7; D remains unclear. The ends were cut back, 5 bases at V and 0 bases at J, with 11 bases in the middle. The germline CDR1 and CDR2 sequences are SGHVS and FNYEAQ. This CDR3 is built from 14 residues. The chain's CDR3 is CASSLASASYEQYF. Here the CDR3 DNA reads TGTGCCAGCAGCCTCGCGAGCGCCTCCTACGAGCAGTACTTC. The entire variable domain, with the rest obtained from reference TRBV7-6 and TRBJ2-7, is as follows: GAGVSQSPRYKVTKRGQDVALRCDPISGHVSLYWYRQALGQGPEFLTYFNYEAQQDKSGLPNDRFSAERPEGSISTLTIQRTEQRDSAMYRCASSLASASYEQYFGPGTRLTVT.

This clonotype was detected a few times. The rearrangement links TRBV18 to TRBJ2-1, with D maybe TRBD2 (5 bases). Germline assignment: CDR1 KGHSH and CDR2 LQKENI. The germline V and J ends were trimmed by 4 bases and 6 bases, with 19 bases remaining between them. There are 16 residues in the CDR3. CDR3 DNA sequence: TGTGCCAGCTCACACTCATGGGCAACAGAGGGCAATGAGCAGTTCTTC. Its translation: CASSHSWATEGNEQFF.

This clonotype appeared a few times. The chain joins TRBV15 to TRBJ2-1, with a tentative D call TRBD2 (5 bases). The germline V and J ends were trimmed by 0 bases and 2 bases, with 11 bases remaining between them. The CDR3 loop spans 16 amino acids. Germline V gene lookup returns CDR1 LNHNV and CDR2 YYDKDF (reference sequence). CDR3 residues: CATSRDRLATYNEQFF. CDR3 DNA sequence: TGTGCCACCAGCAGAGATCGCCTAGCAACCTACAATGAGCAGTTCTTC.